The 19 T cell receptor beta chains listed next were all sequenced from one sample in a study of T cell responses to AZD1222 COVID-19 vaccine. Assay: immunoSEQ multiplex PCR; the TCRdb copy retains only in-frame clones and omits some. Counted here are about 22,000 clones, approximately 86% occurring once; the ten biggest clones make up approximately 45%. Sequences were derived from peripheral blood, sampled on day 0 of AZD1222 vaccination. The receptors were gathered from an adult in good health.

The chain couples TRBV7-2 to TRBJ2-6, with TRBD2 as a possible D gene (5 bases). The V end was cut by 5 bases, the J end by 1 base, with 18 bases between. There are 18 residues in the CDR3. CDR1 and CDR2 from the germline V gene are SGHTA and FQGNSA. CDR3 loop: CASSMVGLLRSGANVLTF. The CDR3 nucleotides read TGTGCCAGCAGCATGGTAGGACTCCTTCGTTCTGGGGCCAACGTCCTGACTTTC.

V is TRBV7-9 and J is TRBJ2-3, with 7 bases that match TRBD1. CDR3 length: 15 residues. Losses at the gene ends were 6 bases for V and 0 bases for J; bases not matched to a gene: 6. Germline CDR1 SEHNR, CDR2 FQNEAQ (reference sequence). The CDR3 DNA reads as TGTGCCAGCAGTAAAAGACAGGGTAGCACAGATACGCAGTATTTT. Its translation is CASSKRQGSTDTQYF.

CDR3: CASSAGGRFGYTF. The DNA of the CDR3 is TGTGCCAGCAGCGCAGGGGGGCGGTTTGGCTACACCTTC. This chain links TRBV9 with TRBJ1-2, with TRBD1 matching 7 bases. This CDR3 contains 13 residues. Unmatched junction bases numbered 6, after V lost 3 bases and J lost 7 bases. Germline CDR1 SGDLS, CDR2 YYNGEE.

The chain uses TRBV13 and TRBJ2-3; D perhaps matches TRBD2 (7 bases). Germline V gives CDR1 PRHDT, CDR2 FYEKMQ (reference sequence). Trimming stripped 5 bases from V and 5 bases from J, with 11 bases between. The CDR3 is 13 amino acids. CDR3 residues: CASSQRGGDTQYF. CDR3 DNA: TGTGCCAGCAGCCAAAGGGGGGGAGATACGCAGTATTTT.

The chain links TRBV15 to TRBJ2-7; 7 bases line up with TRBD1. J gave up 6 bases and V 4 bases, and 6 bases lay outside the gene matches. The CDR3 sequence is 13 residues long. In germline, CDR1 is LNHNV, CDR2 YYDKDF (reference sequence). The CDR3 loop reads CATSNDRVSEQYF. In DNA form, the CDR3 reads TGTGCCACCAGCAATGACAGGGTGTCCGAGCAGTACTTC.

V usage is TRBV18 and J usage is TRBJ2-7, with a possible D match to TRBD1 (6 bases). The CDR3 extends over 17 amino acids. Germline V CDR1 and CDR2: KGHSH, LQKENI. The V end was cut by 5 bases, the J end by 0 bases, with 20 bases between. The CDR3 reads CASSSDSDKGDSYEQYF. The CDR3 region has the DNA TGTGCCAGCTCATCCGATTCCGACAAGGGGGACTCCTACGAGCAGTACTTC.

The CDR3 here is CASSLGTTNKETQYF. As DNA, the CDR3 is TGCGCCAGCAGCTTGGGGACTACCAATAAAGAGACCCAGTACTTC. The rearrangement joins TRBV5-1 to TRBJ2-5, with D perhaps matching TRBD2 (6 bases). V gave up 0 bases and J gave up 3 bases, with 12 bases separating them. The CDR3 runs 15 residues. Germline V gene sequence: CDR1 SGHRS, CDR2 YFSETQ. The full variable domain, its missing parts supplied by reference TRBV5-1 and TRBJ2-5, is KAGVTQTPRYLIKTRGQQVTLSCSPISGHRSVSWYQQTPGQGLQFLFEYFSETQRNKGNFPGRFSGRQFSNSRSEMNVSTLELGDSALYLCASSLGTTNKETQYFGPGTRLLVL.

The V gene is TRBV16, the J gene TRBJ2-2; 8 bases fit TRBD1. The ends lost 0 bases at V and 7 bases at J; junction bases unmatched: 7. Germline CDR1 and CDR2: KGHSY and FQNENV. CDR3 length: 16 amino acids. In DNA form, the CDR3 reads TGTGCCAGCAGCCAATCGGTGACAGGGGCGAGCGGGGAGCTGTTTTTT. This gives the protein CASSQSVTGASGELFF.

This clone was observed a handful of times. CDR3 sequence (DNA): TGTGCCAGCAGGGGACTAGCCGGGGAGCTGTTTTTT. This codes for CASRGLAGELFF. The genes are TRBV9 and TRBJ2-2; TRBD2 matches 8 bases. The CDR3 consists of 12 residues. CDR1 SGDLS and CDR2 YYNGEE come from the germline V gene. V was clipped by 5 bases and J by 6 bases; unmatched bases: 0.

The chain carries TRBV24-1 and TRBJ2-5; possible D gene TRBD2, 6 bases. Germline V gene sequence: CDR1 KGHDR, CDR2 SFDVKD. The CDR3 runs to 15 residues. V was clipped by 4 bases and J by 5 bases, with 16 bases between them. The CDR3 sequence: CATSDPGGVGETQYF. CDR3 nucleotide sequence: TGTGCCACCAGTGACCCCGGCGGGGTCGGGGAGACCCAGTACTTC.

This sequence joins TRBV12-3 or TRBV12-4 and TRBJ2-1; no firm D call. Trimming removed 2 bases from V and 2 bases from J, with 4 bases in between. There are 13 residues in the CDR3. The chain's CDR3 is CASSLTTYNEQFF. CDR3 DNA sequence: TGTGCCAGCAGTTTAACTACCTACAATGAGCAGTTCTTC.

The chain has TRBV6-6 and TRBJ1-5; D not resolved. V was trimmed by 5 bases and J by 7 bases, leaving 12 bases between them. The CDR3 consists of 13 residues. CDR1 is MNHNY, CDR2 SVGAGI, per germline (reference sequence). Written as DNA, the CDR3 is TGTGCCAGCAGTACCCGCGGGGAACAGCCCCAGCATTTT. It specifies CASSTRGEQPQHF.

This clone came up once. This rearrangement joins TRBV2 to TRBJ1-2; perhaps TRBD1 as D (5 bases). Germline CDR1 reads SNHLY; CDR2 reads FYNNEI. The CDR3 is 12 amino acids. The germline V and J ends were trimmed by 2 bases and 6 bases, with 7 bases remaining between them. This CDR3 is CASSEQGNGYTF. The CDR3 DNA reads TGTGCCAGCAGTGAACAGGGAAATGGCTACACCTTC.

The chain recombines TRBV28 with TRBJ2-5; unclear D gene. V was pared by 4 bases and J by 5 bases, with 14 bases between. Germline-derived CDR1 and CDR2 are MDHEN and SYDVKM. The length of the CDR3 is 14 residues. The CDR3 DNA reads TGTGCCAGCAGTTGGGTGGGAATCGGGGAGACCCAGTACTTC. It translates to CASSWVGIGETQYF.

The chain is built from TRBV2 and TRBJ1-3; the D gene is possibly TRBD1 (6 bases). The length of the CDR3 is 13 residues. V gave up 0 bases and J gave up 8 bases, with 8 bases separating them. Germline CDR1 is SNHLY and CDR2 is FYNNEI. The CDR3 here is CASSEAEGDTIYF. DNA of the CDR3: TGTGCCAGCAGTGAAGCTGAGGGGGACACCATATATTTT.

The chain links TRBV11-1 to TRBJ2-1; 9 bases align to TRBD1. This CDR3 has 14 residues. Trimming at V came to 5 bases and at J to 8 bases, leaving 7 bases not matched to a gene. Germline V gene sequence: CDR1 SGHAT, CDR2 FQDESV (reference sequence). The CDR3 DNA reads TGTGCCAGCAGCCCAATACAGGGGGCCGATGAGCAGTTCTTC. Translating gives CASSPIQGADEQFF.

This sequence joins TRBV9 and TRBJ2-7; 10 positions match TRBD1. The CDR3 is 14 amino acids. V lost 3 bases and J lost 5; bases outside the gene matches: 5. Germline assignment: CDR1 SGDLS and CDR2 YYNGEE. The CDR3 DNA reads as TGTGCCAGCAGCGATGGGACAGGGGTGGACGAGCAGTACTTC. Amino acid sequence: CASSDGTGVDEQYF.

The rearrangement uses TRBV29-1 and TRBJ1-2; D is unclear. V lost 0 bases to trimming and J lost 2 bases, with 7 bases between them. This CDR3 contains 13 residues. Germline V gives CDR1 SQVTM, CDR2 ANQGSEA. As DNA, the CDR3 is TGCAGCGTTGAAGAAATAACGAACTATGGCTACACCTTC. It is translated as CSVEEITNYGYTF. Supplemented by reference TRBV29-1 and TRBJ1-2, the full variable domain reads SAVISQKPSRDICQRGTSLTIQCQVDSQVTMMFWYRQQPGQSLTLIATANQGSEATYESGFVIDKFPISRPNLTFSTLTVSNMSPEDSSIYLCSVEEITNYGYTFGSGTRLTVV.

This chain connects TRBV19 to TRBJ2-5; D unclear. There are 13 residues in the CDR3. The germline V gene encodes CDR1 LNHDA and CDR2 SQIVND (reference sequence). The V and J ends lost 0 bases and 4 bases respectively, with 6 bases between them. CDR3 protein: CASSIDLRETQYF. DNA of the CDR3: TGTGCCAGTAGTATAGATCTAAGAGAGACCCAGTACTTC. The full variable domain, rest sourced from reference TRBV19 and TRBJ2-5, is DGGITQSPKYLFRKEGQNVTLSCEQNLNHDAMYWYRQDPGQGLRLIYYSQIVNDFQKGDIAEGYSVSREKKESFPLTVTSAQKNPTAFYLCASSIDLRETQYFGPGTRLLVL.